This TCR beta chain was observed in a study of blood T cell repertoires in COVID-19. Overall study: T cells, B-cell-depleted T cells, or PBMCs supplied cDNA or gDNA.

This clone is a singleton in its sample. The junction departs from germline at one end; a sequencing error may be responsible. Authors' methods: The authors estimated nucleated cell counts from reference gene primer amplification. Sequencing was performed with immunoSEQ multiplex PCR; in TCRdb, only in-frame clones are kept and a portion is missing. That table is the source of V, J and clone size, and D and trimming were worked out from the DNA. Seen here are tens of thousands of clones, around nine tenths observed once, and the top ten hold 14%. The germline V gene encodes CDR1 SGHTA and CDR2 FQGNSA. The CDR3 consists of 15 residues.

The J gene is TRBJ2-7, the V gene TRBV7-2, with D perhaps TRBD1 (6 bases). Material: peripheral blood. The sequence was obtained from a human donor in a cohort sampled during active COVID-19. DNA of the CDR3: TGTGCCAGCAGCTTAGTAGGGGGACCTCAGTTCGGCCCCACATTC. Translating it yields CASSLVGGPQFGPTF.